These 21 T cell receptor beta chains came from one sample sequenced in a study of blood T cell repertoires in COVID-19. Only in-frame clones appear in the TCRdb table, and some are missing; sequencing was by immunoSEQ multiplex PCR. The top ten hold around 2.9% of the sample, which has about 220,000 clones, about 86% seen once. The sample comprised peripheral blood. Receptors originate from a woman aged 30 to 39 who had recovered from COVID-19.

This chain joins TRBV3-1 (or the pseudogene TRBV3-2) and TRBJ1-5; TRBD1 matches at 9 bases. The CDR3 totals 17 residues. Trimming removed 0 bases from V and 5 bases from J; junction bases left unmatched: 8. The V gene's germline CDR1 is LGHDT and CDR2 YNNKEL (reference sequence). CDR3 bases: TGTGCCAGCAGCCAAGACTCGGCACAGGGGGCATATCAGCCCCAGCATTTT. Its protein is CASSQDSAQGAYQPQHF.

The J gene is TRBJ1-4, the V gene TRBV4-1; 9 bases map to TRBD1. The CDR3 covers 18 residues. Germline V gene sequence: CDR1 MGHRA, CDR2 YSYEKL. The J segment lost 0 bases and the V segment lost 3 bases, leaving 8 bases of the junction unmatched. CDR3 sequence: CASSHGTGKGSTNEKLFF. For the CDR3, the DNA is TGCGCCAGCAGCCACGGGACAGGGAAGGGGTCAACTAATGAAAAACTGTTTTTT.

This rearrangement joins TRBV2 to TRBJ1-2; possible D gene TRBD1, 6 bases. Germline V gene lookup returns CDR1 SNHLY and CDR2 FYNNEI. This CDR3 contains 13 residues. Trimming pared 8 bases from V and 4 bases from J, leaving 14 bases between. The CDR3 DNA reads TGTGCCAGCGAGACAGGAAACACCTATGGCTACACCTTC. Translation: CASETGNTYGYTF.

The chain joins TRBV5-1 to TRBJ1-3; 9 positions agree with TRBD1. The CDR3 totals 14 residues. Trimming removed 4 bases from V and 8 bases from J; junction bases left unmatched: 7. CDR1 and CDR2 from the germline V gene are SGHRS and YFSETQ. CDR3 residues: CASSPGTGLDTIYF. The CDR3 region has the DNA TGCGCCAGCAGCCCCGGGACAGGGTTGGACACCATATATTTT.

The chain recombines TRBV3-1 (or the pseudogene TRBV3-2) with TRBJ1-2; D may be TRBD1 (6 bases). Trimming cost V 3 bases and J 6 bases, with 29 bases left between them. The CDR3 is made up of 19 amino acids. CDR1 LGHDT and CDR2 YNNKEL come from the germline V gene (reference sequence). The CDR3 protein is CASSHPLSLDGGLRDGYTF. The DNA of the CDR3 is TGTGCCAGCAGCCACCCACTTTCACTGGACGGGGGGCTGAGGGATGGCTACACCTTC.

The rearrangement uses TRBV6-1 and TRBJ2-7; 9 bases match TRBD2. CDR3 length: 15 amino acids. The V and J ends lost 1 base and 2 bases, in that order; junction bases with no gene match: 3. Germline CDR1 is MNHNS and CDR2 is SASEGT. The CDR3 DNA reads TGTGCCAGCAGTGAAGAGGGCGGGGGGGCCTACGAGCAGTACTTC. Its protein product is CASSEEGGGAYEQYF.

This chain connects TRBV27 to TRBJ2-1, with D possibly TRBD2 on 6 matching bases. The CDR3 contains 15 residues. The V end lost 4 bases, the J end lost 3 bases, and 13 bases lay between the germline ends. The germline V gene has CDR1 MNHEY and CDR2 SMNVEV (reference sequence). The CDR3 reads CASSYGGLSYNEQFF. The CDR3 bases are TGTGCCAGCAGTTACGGGGGACTCAGCTACAATGAGCAGTTCTTC.

V and J are TRBV7-6 and TRBJ2-2; 11 bases match TRBD2. The CDR3 runs to 17 residues. In germline, CDR1 is SGHVS, CDR2 FNYEAQ. The V gene end was trimmed by 3 bases and the J gene end by 6 bases; junction bases not matched to a gene: 9. The DNA for the CDR3 is TGTGCCAGCAGCTTTGGCTTACTAGCGGGGGAGGCCGGGGAGCTGTTTTTT. Translation: CASSFGLLAGEAGELFF. Using reference TRBV7-6 and TRBJ2-2 for the parts outside the CDR3, the full variable domain is GAGVSQSPRYKVTKRGQDVALRCDPISGHVSLYWYRQALGQGPEFLTYFNYEAQQDKSGLPNDRFSAERPEGSISTLTIQRTEQRDSAMYRCASSFGLLAGEAGELFFGEGSRLTVL.

The J gene is TRBJ2-5, the V gene TRBV19; tentative D call: TRBD1 (5 bases). The germline gives CDR1 LNHDA, CDR2 SQIVND (reference sequence). The germline V and J ends were trimmed by 10 bases and 4 bases, with 7 bases remaining between them. The CDR3 sequence is 10 residues long. The CDR3 sequence is CATQGETQYF. In DNA form, the CDR3 reads TGTGCCACTCAGGGAGAGACCCAGTACTTC.

The J gene is TRBJ2-1, the V gene TRBV7-9, with a tentative D call TRBD2 (7 bases). The CDR3 runs 16 residues. CDR1 is SEHNR, CDR2 FQNEAQ, per germline (reference sequence). V lost 5 bases and J 8 bases, leaving 22 bases between the germline ends. The CDR3 region is CASSGGAEIVRDEQFF. CDR3 nucleotides: TGTGCCAGCAGCGGGGGGGCCGAAATCGTGCGGGATGAGCAGTTCTTC.

This clone was seen a handful of times. The chain recombines TRBV7-9 with TRBJ2-7; D not resolved. V was trimmed by 1 base and J by 6 bases, leaving 7 bases between them. The CDR3 has 12 amino acids. Germline values: CDR1 SEHNR, CDR2 FQNEAQ (reference sequence). The CDR3 nucleotides read TGTGCCAGCAGCTTAGACGGGTCCGAGCAGTACTTC. Translating gives CASSLDGSEQYF.

About this clone itself: At one boundary the junction diverges from the germline segment, which might be a read error. This chain joins TRBV3-1 (or the pseudogene TRBV3-2) and TRBJ2-3; D might be TRBD2 (7 bases). This CDR3 contains 12 residues. Per germline, CDR1 LGHDT and CDR2 YNNKEL (reference sequence). The CDR3 here is CASSQGWGGGHF. The CDR3, as DNA: TGTGCCAGCAGCCAAGGATGGGGGGGCGGGCATTTT.

Concerning this clone: One junction end disagrees with the germline gene, perhaps due to a read error. The gene calls are TRBV10-3 and TRBJ1-2; D may be TRBD1 (6 bases). Germline V lookup: CDR1 ENHRY, CDR2 SYGVKD. The CDR3 extends over 14 amino acids. CDR3 coding DNA: TGTGCCATCGGTGAAGCCAGGGGAGACTATGGCTACACCTTC. Protein product: CAIGEARGDYGYTF.

This chain links TRBV4-2 with TRBJ1-1; TRBD1 might be the D (6 bases). Trimming cost V 1 base and J 8 bases, with 14 bases left between them. Germline V CDR1 and CDR2: LGHNA, YNFKEQ. This CDR3 spans 14 amino acids. CDR3 nucleotide sequence: TGTGCCAGCAGCCAAGTCTCCGAACAGGGAGAAGCTTTCTTT. This encodes CASSQVSEQGEAFF.

The V and J genes are TRBV30 and TRBJ2-5; weak D call: TRBD2 (6 bases). The CDR3 consists of 14 residues. In germline, CDR1 is GTSNPN, CDR2 SVGIG (reference sequence). V shed 3 bases and J shed 7 bases, with 18 bases lying between them. The CDR3, as DNA: TGTGCCTGGAGCACGAGCGGGTCCGGGGGGACCCAGTACTTC. Translated: CAWSTSGSGGTQYF.

This chain connects TRBV5-1 to TRBJ1-2, with D maybe TRBD1 (5 bases). CDR3 length: 15 residues. The germline V gene encodes CDR1 SGHRS and CDR2 YFSETQ. The V and J ends lost 2 bases and 2 bases respectively, with 13 bases between them. The DNA of the CDR3 is TGCGCCAGCAGCTTAAATTCAGGGCAGAACTATGGCTACACCTTC. Translation: CASSLNSGQNYGYTF.

The chain uses TRBV5-1 and TRBJ2-1; 9 bases align to TRBD1. Germline V gene sequence: CDR1 SGHRS, CDR2 YFSETQ. V lost 4 bases and J lost 5; bases outside the gene matches: 10. This CDR3 is 16 amino acids long. The CDR3 nucleotides are TGCGCCAGCAGCAACTATGTGACAGGGGGAGACAATGAGCAGTTCTTC. It translates to CASSNYVTGGDNEQFF.

V gene TRBV19 combines with J gene TRBJ1-6; D is undetermined. CDR3 length: 11 amino acids. V was cut by 11 bases and J by 10 bases, with 12 bases left in between. Germline-derived CDR1 and CDR2 are LNHDA and SQIVND (reference sequence). The CDR3 DNA sequence: TGTGCCCCTGCCCCGGGATCACCCCTCCACTTT. Encoded protein: CAPAPGSPLHF. The complete variable domain, with remaining parts taken from reference TRBV19 and TRBJ1-6, reads DGGITQSPKYLFRKEGQNVTLSCEQNLNHDAMYWYRQDPGQGLRLIYYSQIVNDFQKGDIAEGYSVSREKKESFPLTVTSAQKNPTAFYLCAPAPGSPLHFGNGTRLTVT.

The chain couples TRBV7-2 to TRBJ2-5; D may be TRBD2 (7 bases). CDR3 length: 15 amino acids. CDR1 SGHTA and CDR2 FQGNSA come from the germline V gene. The V end lost 8 bases, the J end lost 5 bases, and 21 bases lay between the germline ends. The CDR3 DNA reads as TGTGCCAGCCTCCCGGCTCGGGGGGCGCTGGAGACCCAGTACTTC. Protein sequence: CASLPARGALETQYF.

The chain is built from TRBV4-1 and TRBJ2-3; tentative D call: TRBD2 (6 bases). The CDR3 is made up of 16 amino acids. CDR1 is MGHRA, CDR2 YSYEKL, per germline. V lost 5 bases and J lost 1, with 16 bases in between. The chain's CDR3 is CASSVGTRQGTDTQYF. CDR3 coding DNA: TGCGCCAGCAGCGTCGGGACTCGTCAGGGCACAGATACGCAGTATTTT.

This sequence joins TRBV12-5 and TRBJ2-7, with D perhaps matching TRBD1 (6 bases). CDR1 and CDR2 from the germline V gene are LGHNT and FRNRAP. V shed 0 bases and J shed 6 bases, with 15 bases lying between them. The CDR3 runs to 15 residues. The CDR3 spells CASGLVSTGTSEQYF. CDR3 DNA sequence: TGTGCTAGTGGTTTGGTCTCTACAGGGACAAGCGAGCAGTACTTC.